These 17 T cell receptor beta chains were sequenced from one sample in a study of glioma-infiltrating T cells. Using RNA template, CDR3s of TCR alpha and beta were amplified with iRepertoire arm-PCR. TCRdb reprocessed the multiplex PCR reads with MiXCR, giving one entry per CDR3 protein. This sample has around 190,000 distinct CDR3 sequences, with roughly 32% found just once. Source material: glioma tissue, nonneoplastic brain tissue, or PBMCs (not recorded which). Receptors originate from a human donor with low-grade glioma or glioblastoma, undergoing nonglioma brain surgery, or in good health (not recorded which).

This chain joins TRBV6-2 or TRBV6-3 and TRBJ2-7; 9 bases match TRBD2. The germline gives CDR1 MNHEY, CDR2 SVGEGT. The CDR3 has 14 amino acids. CDR3 in DNA: TGTACCACCATAGAGGGACTAGCCTTGGCCGGGCAGTACTTC. Encoded protein: CTTIEGLALAGQYF.

Details on this clonotype: A read error may be the cause here, since a much bigger clone is one base away. The CDR3 ends on some other residue instead of the conserved phenylalanine or tryptophan, so this is likely a read error. This chain connects TRBV7-9 to TRBJ1-1; D unclear. V was clipped by 1 base and J by 8 bases, with 11 bases between them. Germline loops: CDR1 SEHNR, CDR2 FQNEAQ (reference sequence). The CDR3 has 13 amino acids. CDR3 nucleotides: TGTGCCAGCAGCTTAGACAGCCTGACGGAAGCTTTCTCT. It encodes CASSLDSLTEAFS.

This clonotype was observed at least ten times. V usage is TRBV6-1 and J usage is TRBJ2-7, with D perhaps TRBD1 (6 bases). The ends were cut back, 8 bases at V and 0 bases at J, with 14 bases in the middle. Germline V gene sequence: CDR1 MNHNS, CDR2 SASEGT. CDR3 length: 14 amino acids. In nucleotides, the CDR3 is TGTGCCAGCTCCGGACAGCACAGCTCCTACGAGCAGTACTTC. This sequence encodes CASSGQHSSYEQYF.

The chain links TRBV12-3 or TRBV12-4 to TRBJ2-7; 14 bases fit TRBD2. J was trimmed by 4 bases and V by 6 bases; bases with no gene match: 8. This CDR3 has 16 amino acids. CDR3 DNA sequence: TGTGCCAGCAGCCTTGGGACTAGCGGGAGTATATACGAGCAGTACTTC. Its protein is CASSLGTSGSIYEQYF.

This chain uses TRBV5-1 with TRBJ2-5, with D possibly TRBD1 on 6 matching bases. The germline V and J ends were trimmed by 4 bases and 8 bases, with 15 bases remaining between them. Germline V gene sequence: CDR1 SGHRS, CDR2 YFSETQ. This CDR3 comprises 13 residues. The CDR3 loop reads CASSPTLQGTQYF. CDR3 DNA sequence: TGCGCCAGCAGCCCAACCTTACAGGGAACCCAGTACTTC.

This clonotype was recorded at least ten times. The V and J genes are TRBV4-3 and TRBJ2-7, with a tentative D call TRBD2 (6 bases). Germline loops: CDR1 LGHNA, CDR2 YSLEER. CDR3 length equals 16 residues. V lost 3 bases, J lost 1 base, and 16 bases lay in between. DNA of the CDR3: TGCGCCAGCAGCCAGGGGCCGGGGGTTATGTCCTACGAGCAGTACTTC. Protein: CASSQGPGVMSYEQYF.

The table lists this clonotype with many counts. The gene calls are TRBV27 and TRBJ2-1, with D perhaps matching TRBD2 (7 bases). The CDR3 length is 13 residues. In germline, CDR1 is MNHEY, CDR2 SMNVEV (reference sequence). Trimming shortened V by 6 bases and J by 7 bases, and 13 bases separated the two germline ends. CDR3 nucleotide sequence: TGTGCCAGCAGACAACAGGGAGGGAATGAGCAGTTCTTC. This gives the protein CASRQQGGNEQFF.

There are many counts of this clonotype. CDR3 in DNA: TGCAGTGCTAGCAACAGGGAATGGACTGAAGCTTTCTTT. As protein: CSASNREWTEAFF. The chain employs TRBV20-1 and TRBJ1-1; TRBD1 might be the D (6 bases). V dropped 3 bases and J dropped 5 bases, with 13 bases sitting between them. The CDR3 has 13 residues. Germline V gene sequence: CDR1 DFQATT, CDR2 SNEGSKA (reference sequence).

The rearrangement joins TRBV5-4 to TRBJ2-1, with TRBD2 identical over 10 bases. Germline assignment: CDR1 SGHNT and CDR2 YYREEE (reference sequence). Trimming removed 2 bases from V and 5 bases from J; junction bases left unmatched: 4. The CDR3 runs 15 residues. CDR3 amino acids: CASSFRTSGNNEQFF. As DNA, the CDR3 is TGTGCCAGCAGCTTCCGGACTAGCGGTAACAATGAGCAGTTCTTC.

A remark on this clonotype: One junction end does not reproduce the germline sequence, and a read error may be involved. V is TRBV18 and J is TRBJ2-1; TRBD2 matches at 13 bases. The V gene's germline CDR1 is KGHSH and CDR2 LQKENI. The CDR3 runs 15 residues. The CDR3 is CASSPRTSGSGEQSF. The DNA of the CDR3 is TGTGCCAGCTCACCGCGGACTAGCGGGAGTGGGGAGCAGTCCTTC. The full variable domain, in which reference TRBV18 and TRBJ2-1 provide the parts outside the CDR3, is NAGVMQNPRHLVRRRGQEARLRCSPMKGHSHVYWYRQLPEEGLKFMVYLQKENIIDESGMPKERFSAEFPKEGPSILRIQQVVRGDSAAYFCASSPRTSGSGEQSFGPGTRLTVL.

This sequence joins TRBV19 and TRBJ2-7; 10 bases fit TRBD2. V was pared by 7 bases and J by 4 bases, with 7 bases of the junction left unmatched. The CDR3 runs to 14 residues. Germline V CDR1 and CDR2: LNHDA, SQIVND (reference sequence). Here the CDR3 reads CASNSAGGPYEQYF. In DNA, the CDR3 is TGTGCCAGTAACTCAGCGGGAGGGCCTTACGAGCAGTACTTC.

For this clonotype: One junction end disagrees with the germline gene, perhaps due to a read error. This chain joins TRBV28 and TRBJ2-5, with 13 bases identical to TRBD2. CDR3 length: 19 residues. CDR1 MDHEN and CDR2 SYDVKM come from the germline V gene. The CDR3 DNA is TGTGCCAGCAGTTCCCGGGACAGCGGACTAGCGGGAGAGCCTTGGACCCAGTCCTTC. Translating gives CASSSRDSGLAGEPWTQSF.

The chain employs TRBV5-6 and TRBJ1-5, with D hard to call. Germline CDR1 and CDR2: SGHDT and YYEEEE. This CDR3 contains 12 residues. The ends were cut back, 2 bases at V and 6 bases at J, with 6 bases in the middle. CDR3 DNA sequence: TGTGCCAGCAGCTTTAGAGCTCAGCCCCAGCATTTT. Residues: CASSFRAQPQHF.

This clonotype was observed many times. The chain joins TRBV18 to TRBJ1-5; 10 bases align to TRBD1. The junction had 1 base not matched to a gene; V was cut back by 3 bases and J by 5 bases. Germline-derived CDR1 and CDR2 are KGHSH and LQKENI. This CDR3 is built from 14 residues. The CDR3 DNA reads as TGTGCCAGCTCACCCGGGACAGGGGATCAGCCCCAGCATTTT. Translated: CASSPGTGDQPQHF. Based on the CDR3 plus reference TRBV18 and TRBJ1-5, the full variable domain is NAGVMQNPRHLVRRRGQEARLRCSPMKGHSHVYWYRQLPEEGLKFMVYLQKENIIDESGMPKERFSAEFPKEGPSILRIQQVVRGDSAAYFCASSPGTGDQPQHFGDGTRLSIL.

Notes on this clonotype: This could be a read error, since a much larger clone is one nucleotide away. V usage is TRBV29-1 and J usage is TRBJ1-1, with D unresolved. Germline CDR1 SQVTM, CDR2 ANQGSEA. CDR3 length: 13 residues. This CDR3 is CIAVLGMNTEAFF. The CDR3 bases are TGCATCGCTGTTCTAGGAATGAACACTGAAGCTTTCTTT.

There are many counts of this clonotype. In DNA, the CDR3 is TGCGCCAGCAGCCAAGATTTCCGTCCCCGGGTCCGGTGGATTCAGCCCCAGCATTTT. Its translation is CASSQDFRPRVRWIQPQHF. The chain joins TRBV4-1 to TRBJ1-5; D is undetermined. The CDR3 is 19 amino acids. Germline V lookup: CDR1 MGHRA, CDR2 YSYEKL. Deletions cut 0 bases from V and 6 bases from J, with 24 bases between.

There are many counts of this clonotype. The rearrangement links TRBV11-2 to TRBJ2-5, with D perhaps matching TRBD1 (6 bases). V lost 7 bases and J 5 bases, leaving 17 bases between the germline ends. Germline values: CDR1 SGHAT, CDR2 FQNNGV. This CDR3 is built from 14 residues. The CDR3 DNA reads as TGTGCCAGCACCTTCCACAGGGACGGGGAGACCCAGTACTTC. Protein: CASTFHRDGETQYF.